This paragraph reports one TCR beta chain. What it recognizes is unknown. Trimming shortened V by 9 bases and J by 8 bases, and 20 bases separated the two germline ends. The CDR3 runs 15 residues. CDR1 and CDR2 from the germline V gene are LNHDA and SQIVND (reference sequence). The data are from a study of T cell responses to AZD1222 COVID-19 vaccine. Study results and limitations: Possibly, clonal diversity was underestimated; donors were largely white British and included more females. Seropositive status at baseline applied to only five or six AZD1222 recipients. Targeting of unmutated variant regions was reportedly seen in nearly half of spike-specific TCRs.

Here immunoSEQ multiplex PCR was the method, and the copy in TCRdb shows in-frame clones only, minus some. The sample records roughly 180,000 clones, 75% to 90% being singletons. Sample: peripheral blood, taken on day 0 of MenACWY control vaccination. The chain employs TRBV19 and TRBJ1-6; D perhaps matches TRBD1 (5 bases). This receptor was obtained from an adult in good health. CDR3 loop: CASTTRRVRDSPLHF. DNA of the CDR3: TGTGCCAGCACCACCCGCAGGGTACGGGATTCACCCCTCCACTTT.